One and the same sample provided the 13 T cell receptor beta chains below, sequenced in a study of blood T cell repertoires in COVID-19. Sequenced by immunoSEQ multiplex PCR; TCRdb stores in-frame clones only, minus some. The top ten clones hold approximately 5% of a sample with 36,000 or so clones, around 88% of them seen once. The sequenced material came from peripheral blood. Source of these receptors: a woman between 65 and 79 years old with active COVID-19.

J is TRBJ2-1 and V is TRBV3-1 (or the pseudogene TRBV3-2); 9 bases match TRBD2. Unmatched junction bases numbered 11, after V lost 7 bases and J lost 4 bases. The V gene's germline CDR1 is LGHDT and CDR2 YNNKEL (reference sequence). CDR3 size: 16 residues. The CDR3 sequence is CASTPGGSGGYNEQFF. The CDR3 DNA sequence: TGTGCCAGCACCCCAGGGGGAAGCGGGGGGTACAATGAGCAGTTCTTC.

In its sample, this clone was seen once. Other nucleotide sequences in the sample specify the same CDR3. This chain joins TRBV5-4 and TRBJ2-7; 7 nucleotides agree with TRBD2. The germline V gene encodes CDR1 SGHNT and CDR2 YYREEE (reference sequence). The CDR3 is 14 amino acids. Trimming cost V 0 bases and J 1 base; bases outside gene matches: 1. CDR3 nucleotides: TGTGCCAGCAGCTTGGGGGGGGGATCCTACGAGCAGTACTTC. Protein sequence: CASSLGGGSYEQYF.

This clone was seen only once. The V call is TRBV7-2, the J call TRBJ2-1, with D maybe TRBD2 (7 bases). This CDR3 comprises 16 residues. Trimming took 2 bases from V and 8 from J, leaving 19 bases between them. Germline assignment: CDR1 SGHTA and CDR2 FQGNSA. CDR3 region: CASSLRGGGGAHEQFF. In nucleotides, the CDR3 is TGTGCCAGCAGCTTACGAGGCGGGGGCGGGGCCCATGAGCAGTTCTTC.

The chain uses TRBV11-3 and TRBJ2-5; 11 nucleotides agree with TRBD1. The CDR3 length is 15 residues. CDR1 SGHNT and CDR2 YENEEA come from the germline V gene. Trimming took 5 bases from V and 3 from J; bases not matched to a gene: 5. The CDR3 protein is CASSPWTGGEETQYF. As DNA, the CDR3 is TGTGCCAGCAGCCCGTGGACAGGGGGCGAAGAGACCCAGTACTTC.

The chain links TRBV6-4 to TRBJ1-3, with 7 positions matching TRBD1. Germline lookup yields CDR1 MRHNA and CDR2 SNTAGT. Germline trimming cut 3 bases from V and 7 bases from J; bases unmatched to any gene: 9. This CDR3 has 15 amino acids. The CDR3 bases are TGTGCCAGCAGTGAGACCGACAGGGACGATAACACCATATATTTT. Encoded protein: CASSETDRDDNTIYF.

The CDR3 bases are TGTGCCTGGAGACAGGACGAATATGGCTACACCTTC. This codes for CAWRQDEYGYTF. The chain uses TRBV30 and TRBJ1-2; D might be TRBD1 (5 bases). Trimming left V 3 bases short and J 5 bases short, with 10 bases between. This CDR3 contains 12 residues. CDR1 GTSNPN and CDR2 SVGIG come from the germline V gene (reference sequence). The full variable domain, its missing parts supplied by reference TRBV30 and TRBJ1-2, is SQTIHQWPATLVQPVGSPLSLECTVEGTSNPNLYWYRQAAGRGLQLLFYSVGIGQISSEVPQNLSASRPQDRQFILSSKKLLLSDSGFYLCAWRQDEYGYTFGSGTRLTVV.

The chain joins TRBV27 to TRBJ2-7; a weak D match, TRBD2 (5 bases). The CDR3 length is 18 residues. CDR1 and CDR2 (germline): MNHEY, SMNVEV (reference sequence). Between the trimmed V and J ends, which lost 6 bases and 0 bases, there was a span of 24 bases. Written as DNA, the CDR3 is TGTGCCAGCAGCCTAAGGATCTCCCGCGGGTTCTACTCCTACGAGCAGTACTTC. Translation: CASSLRISRGFYSYEQYF.

The rearrangement links TRBV5-8 to TRBJ2-2; possible D gene TRBD1, 5 bases. The germline V gene encodes CDR1 SGHTS and CDR2 YDEGEE. V was trimmed by 2 bases and J by 0 bases, leaving 20 bases between them. The CDR3 runs 19 residues. CDR3 amino acids: CASSFGLALRVPNTGELFF. The DNA for the CDR3 is TGTGCCAGCAGCTTCGGCCTGGCTCTCAGGGTCCCGAACACCGGGGAGCTGTTTTTT.

This chain connects TRBV10-2 to TRBJ1-5; D is ambiguous. The CDR3 is 13 residues long. Looked up from germline, CDR1 is WSHSY and CDR2 is SAAADI. With 4 bases removed from V and 0 bases from J, the gap between germline ends came to 4 bases. CDR3 sequence (DNA): TGCGCCAGCAGTGTCTATAGCAATCAGCCCCAGCATTTT. Translated: CASSVYSNQPQHF.

This clone has more than one count but fewer than ten. The gene calls are TRBV28 and TRBJ1-5; 11 nucleotides align to TRBD1. The ends lost 5 bases at V and 6 bases at J; junction bases unmatched: 6. Germline CDR1 MDHEN, CDR2 SYDVKM. This CDR3 is built from 15 residues. This chain's CDR3 is CASSARTGGVQPQHF. The CDR3, as DNA: TGTGCCAGCAGTGCTAGGACAGGGGGCGTTCAGCCCCAGCATTTT.

The V call is TRBV18, the J call TRBJ1-2; D not certain. Trimming removed 9 bases from V and 0 bases from J, with 8 bases in between. CDR1 KGHSH and CDR2 LQKENI come from the germline V gene. This CDR3 has 12 amino acids. CDR3 coding DNA: TGTGCCAGTAAACACACTAACTATGGCTACACCTTC. Translation: CASKHTNYGYTF.

In this sample, this clone turned up a few times. The chain couples TRBV6-2 or TRBV6-3 to TRBJ2-3, with 10 bases identical to TRBD2. J gave up 2 bases and V 5 bases, and 7 bases lay outside the gene matches. In germline, CDR1 is MNHEY, CDR2 SVGEGT. CDR3 length: 16 residues. The CDR3 reads CASSPGLAINTDTQYF. The CDR3 bases are TGTGCCAGCAGTCCGGGACTAGCGATAAACACAGATACGCAGTATTTT.

In its sample, this clone was seen a few times. V usage is TRBV28 and J usage is TRBJ2-7; TRBD1 matches at 7 bases. Trimming at V came to 6 bases and at J to 1 base, leaving 9 bases not matched to a gene. Germline assignment: CDR1 MDHEN and CDR2 SYDVKM. The CDR3 consists of 15 residues. This chain's CDR3 is CASSAGTVLSYEQYF. The CDR3 coding sequence is TGTGCCAGCAGCGCCGGGACAGTACTGTCCTACGAGCAGTACTTC.